This T cell receptor (beta chain) was found in a study of T cell repertoires in cytomegalovirus infection. The junction had 12 bases not matched to a gene; V was cut back by 5 bases and J by 4 bases. CDR3 size: 17 residues. CDR1 and CDR2 from the germline V gene are MNHNS and SASEGT. This clonotype was detected a few times. The antigen remains unidentified. TCRdb used MiXCR to reprocess the reads, holding one entry per CDR3 protein. The sample yields about 270,000 distinct CDR3 sequences, approximately 22% seen once. The sample consisted of cultured PBMCs, taken from culture after CMV antigen stimulation. The TCR sequence derives from a human donor in good health (CMV status not recorded). Some clones in this sample may be carry-over from other donors' samples. This rearrangement joins TRBV6-1 to TRBJ2-3, with TRBD1 identical over 10 bases. CDR3: CASSTIRTGGAPDTQYF. Written as DNA, the CDR3 is TGTGCCAGCAGTACAATTCGGACAGGGGGTGCGCCAGATACGCAGTATTTT.